This T cell receptor beta chain was recovered during a study of T-cell memory formation after mild COVID-19. Overall study context: TCR clustering was largely donor specific. Notes on the study in general: Memory sampled before infection contained some responding clones, suggesting cross-reactive memory joined. Of the contracting clones, CD4+ ones lay mainly in CM and EM, and CD8+ ones in EMRA.

Each CDR3 protein gets one entry after TCRdb re-called the 5' RACE reads with MiXCR. The sample holds 300,000 to 400,000 distinct CDR3 sequences, roughly 13% seen once. This clonotype was seen a handful of times. Antigen specificity is unknown. This CDR3 has 15 amino acids. Germline V gives CDR1 MNHNY, CDR2 SVGAGI (reference sequence). V was pared by 0 bases and J by 6 bases, with 12 bases between. The rearrangement uses TRBV6-6 and TRBJ1-3; D call uncertain. Sequencing was performed on PBMCs or a T cell subset sorted from them (not recorded which). The TCR was taken from a young man who had mild COVID-19 (a few samples of this study predate the infection). Cell type and time point are not known. CDR3 loop: CASSYSMEAANTIYF. The CDR3 region has the DNA TGTGCCAGCAGTTACTCGATGGAGGCGGCAAACACCATATATTTT.